This T cell receptor (beta chain) was obtained from a study of shared clonotypes between healthy human individuals. The repertoire was sequenced with immunoSEQ multiplex PCR; TCRdb's copy has only in-frame clones and lacks some. Here the sample spans about 2.1 million clones, about 92% being singletons. This clone has a handful of counts. Its antigen remains unidentified. Points from the study as a whole: The generation probabilities recorded for non-shared clonotypes fell below those of clonotypes shared by all four donors.

The naive CD8 subset, CD45RO-negative cells positively selected for CCR7, excluded terminally differentiated effector memory CD45RA+ cells. In germline, CDR1 is SEHNR, CDR2 FQNEAQ (reference sequence). The CDR3 is 17 residues long. After removal of 0 bases from V and 1 base from J, the junction contained 8 bases not matched to a gene. The chain joins TRBV7-9 to TRBJ1-1; the match to TRBD1 covers 7 bases. Sequenced material: naive CD8+ T cells from PBMCs. The receptor's source is a man between 18 and 29 years old in good health. Some clones in this sample may be carry-over from other donors' samples. In DNA, the CDR3 is TGTGCCAGCAGCTTAGCTTTGACAGGGCAATGGAACACTGAAGCTTTCTTT. This sequence encodes CASSLALTGQWNTEAFF.